Presented here are 19 T cell receptor beta chains from one specimen sequenced in a study of blood T cell repertoires in COVID-19. Libraries were prepared by immunoSEQ multiplex PCR; TCRdb keeps only in-frame clonotypes and omits some of them. The sample lists 100,000 to 150,000 clones, 85% to 90% occurring once. Sequenced: peripheral blood. These receptor sequences come from a human donor in a cohort sampled during active COVID-19.

The chain employs TRBV6-5 and TRBJ1-2; a weak D match, TRBD1 (6 bases). CDR1 is MNHEY, CDR2 SVGAGI, per germline. The CDR3 covers 13 residues. Trimming cost V 6 bases and J 2 bases, with 10 bases left between them. CDR3 protein: CASRDSQNYGYTF. The CDR3 coding sequence is TGTGCCAGCAGGGACAGCCAAAACTATGGCTACACCTTC.

The chain employs TRBV6-6 and TRBJ2-7; TRBD1 matches at 10 bases. With V trimmed by 5 bases and J by 6 bases, 16 bases remained unmatched. The CDR3 totals 17 residues. The germline V gene has CDR1 MNHNY and CDR2 SVGAGI (reference sequence). CDR3: CASSRYEPGQGNGEQYF. The CDR3, as DNA: TGTGCCAGCAGTCGATATGAGCCGGGACAGGGGAACGGCGAGCAGTACTTC.

The DNA for the CDR3 is TGTGCCAGCAGCTTGGCGGGGGGTCGCACTGAAGCTTTCTTT. Translation gives CASSLAGGRTEAFF. This chain connects TRBV5-4 to TRBJ1-1; D perhaps matches TRBD1 (5 bases). CDR3 length: 14 residues. The V end was cut by 0 bases, the J end by 4 bases, with 10 bases between. CDR1 is SGHNT and CDR2 is YYREEE in the germline V gene (reference sequence).

This clone was seen a few times. V usage is TRBV2 and J usage is TRBJ1-6, with 10 nucleotides matching TRBD1. CDR1 and CDR2 from the germline V gene are SNHLY and FYNNEI. The CDR3 contains 16 residues. V shed 7 bases, J shed 7 bases, and the junction held 10 bases outside the gene matches. This chain's CDR3 is CASTTGGPDQNSPLHF. CDR3 nucleotide sequence: TGTGCCAGCACGACAGGGGGCCCGGATCAAAATTCACCCCTCCACTTT. The full variable domain, rest sourced from reference TRBV2 and TRBJ1-6, is EPEVTQTPSHQVTQMGQEVILRCVPISNHLYFYWYRQILGQKVEFLVSFYNNEISEKSEIFDDQFSVERPDGSNFTLKIRSTKLEDSAMYFCASTTGGPDQNSPLHFGNGTRLTVT.

This chain links TRBV5-5 with TRBJ2-7; TRBD2 agrees at 11 bases. CDR1 SGHKS and CDR2 YYEKEE come from the germline V gene (reference sequence). The CDR3 has 16 amino acids. Trimming took 0 bases from V and 1 from J; bases not matched to a gene: 3. The CDR3 bases are TGTGCCAGCAGCTTGGACGGGACTAGCGGTTCCTACGAGCAGTACTTC. It encodes CASSLDGTSGSYEQYF.

This chain joins TRBV30 and TRBJ2-3, with D perhaps TRBD2 (6 bases). Germline assignment: CDR1 GTSNPN and CDR2 SVGIG (reference sequence). This CDR3 is built from 16 residues. V gave up 0 bases and J gave up 3 bases, with 16 bases separating them. In nucleotides, the CDR3 is TGTGCCTGGAGTGTACTGTTTGGGGGGATGACAGATACGCAGTATTTT. The encoded protein is CAWSVLFGGMTDTQYF.

The V gene is TRBV29-1, the J gene TRBJ1-1; D may be TRBD1 (6 bases). Trimming left V 4 bases short and J 2 bases short, with 11 bases between. Germline assignment: CDR1 SQVTM and CDR2 ANQGSEA. The CDR3 is made up of 13 amino acids. CDR3: CSVVDRSNTEAFF. CDR3 coding DNA: TGCAGCGTTGTCGACAGGAGCAACACTGAAGCTTTCTTT. Using reference TRBV29-1 and TRBJ1-1 for the parts outside the CDR3, the full variable domain is SAVISQKPSRDICQRGTSLTIQCQVDSQVTMMFWYRQQPGQSLTLIATANQGSEATYESGFVIDKFPISRPNLTFSTLTVSNMSPEDSSIYLCSVVDRSNTEAFFGQGTRLTVV.

In DNA, the CDR3 is TGTGCCAGCAGCTTTCTAGGACAGGGGAGTGAAAAACTGTTTTTT. The encoded protein is CASSFLGQGSEKLFF. The chain carries TRBV7-2 and TRBJ1-4, with 9 bases that match TRBD1. Germline-derived CDR1 and CDR2 are SGHTA and FQGNSA. The CDR3 totals 15 residues. Trimming at V came to 3 bases and at J to 7 bases, leaving 6 bases not matched to a gene.

The chain employs TRBV7-2 and TRBJ2-3, with D perhaps matching TRBD2 (6 bases). Trimming pared 1 base from V and 5 bases from J, leaving 13 bases between. Germline V lookup: CDR1 SGHTA, CDR2 FQGNSA. The CDR3 loop spans 15 amino acids. As DNA, the CDR3 is TGTGCCAGCAGCTTAGGGCTCAGCGGGCGAGATACGCAGTATTTT. Protein sequence: CASSLGLSGRDTQYF.

This clone was observed a single time. The gene calls are TRBV21-1 and TRBJ2-3; TRBD2, the table's D call, was not compared with the DNA. TRBV21-1 is tagged as a pseudogene. CDR3 length equals 18 residues. This CDR3 reads CASSKKPELAGSTDTQYF. In nucleotides, the CDR3 is TGTGCCAGCAGCAAAAAACCCGAACTAGCGGGGAGCACAGATACGCAGTATTTT.

The chain recombines TRBV28 with TRBJ2-5; 9 nucleotides agree with TRBD2. Per germline, CDR1 MDHEN and CDR2 SYDVKM. This CDR3 contains 16 residues. Trimming cost V 4 bases and J 8 bases; bases outside gene matches: 14. The CDR3 DNA reads TGTGCCAGCAGTTCAGTTAGACTAGCGGACGACCTAACCCAGTACTTC. It codes for CASSSVRLADDLTQYF.

The J gene is TRBJ1-3, the V gene TRBV6-5, with D possibly being TRBD1 (6 bases). The CDR3 loop spans 14 amino acids. V was clipped by 5 bases and J by 4 bases, with 12 bases between them. CDR1 and CDR2 from the germline V gene are MNHEY and SVGAGI. In DNA form, the CDR3 reads TGTGCCAGCAGTCAGGGGTTCGGGGGAAACACCATATATTTT. This codes for CASSQGFGGNTIYF.

The chain has TRBV27 and TRBJ2-7, with 7 nucleotides matching TRBD1. Looked up from germline, CDR1 is MNHEY and CDR2 is SMNVEV (reference sequence). Trimming at V came to 6 bases and at J to 0 bases, leaving 17 bases not matched to a gene. This CDR3 comprises 18 residues. This chain's CDR3 is CASSATGTDLYPSYEQYF. The CDR3 DNA is TGTGCCAGCAGCGCAACCGGGACAGATTTATATCCCTCCTACGAGCAGTACTTC.

V is TRBV10-3 and J is TRBJ2-3; 8 bases agree with TRBD2. V trimming: 4 bases; J trimming: 5 bases; junction bases outside the gene matches: 8. There are 15 residues in the CDR3. Per germline, CDR1 ENHRY and CDR2 SYGVKD. This CDR3 reads CAISVARTSGDTQYF. CDR3 nucleotides: TGTGCCATCAGTGTGGCTCGAACTAGCGGAGATACGCAGTATTTT.

The CDR3 protein is CASSPTGGLYNEQFF. For the CDR3, the DNA is TGTGCCAGCAGCCCAACGGGGGGGCTCTACAATGAGCAGTTCTTC. The rearrangement uses TRBV11-2 and TRBJ2-1; 8 bases are shared with TRBD2. V was pared by 5 bases and J by 3 bases, with 6 bases of the junction left unmatched. CDR3 length equals 15 residues. Germline CDR1 reads SGHAT; CDR2 reads FQNNGV. Using reference TRBV11-2 and TRBJ2-1 for the parts outside the CDR3, the full variable domain is EAGVAQSPRYKIIEKRQSVAFWCNPISGHATLYWYQQILGQGPKLLIQFQNNGVVDDSQLPKDRFSAERLKGVDSTLKIQPAKLEDSAVYLCASSPTGGLYNEQFFGPGTRLTVL.

The V and J genes are TRBV5-1 and TRBJ2-5, with 9 bases aligning to TRBD1. CDR3 length: 15 amino acids. Germline lookup yields CDR1 SGHRS and CDR2 YFSETQ. V dropped 1 base and J dropped 5; count of bases not matched to a gene: 6. The CDR3, as DNA: TGCGCCAGCAGCTTGTACGGGACAGGGAGGGAGACCCAGTACTTC. This encodes CASSLYGTGRETQYF.

The genes are TRBV5-1 and TRBJ2-2; no clear D. Trimming removed 0 bases at V and 6 bases at J, with 12 bases between. CDR1 SGHRS and CDR2 YFSETQ come from the germline V gene. CDR3 length equals 15 residues. The CDR3 nucleotides read TGCGCCAGCAGCTTGGACTCGGCAGGATCCGGGGAGCTGTTTTTT. Protein product: CASSLDSAGSGELFF.

This sequence joins TRBV9 and TRBJ1-6; D might be TRBD1 (5 bases). The V gene's germline CDR1 is SGDLS and CDR2 YYNGEE. Trimming pared 0 bases from V and 8 bases from J, leaving 9 bases between. This CDR3 is 14 amino acids long. CDR3 sequence (DNA): TGTGCCAGCAGCGTAGGGGGGAGGGATTCACCCCTCCACTTT. As protein: CASSVGGRDSPLHF.

The CDR3 protein is CASSPRAGGLSGELFF. Written as DNA, the CDR3 is TGTGCCAGCAGCCCCAGAGCGGGAGGTTTATCCGGGGAGCTGTTTTTT. This chain connects TRBV5-4 to TRBJ2-2; TRBD2 aligns across 9 bases. V gave up 4 bases and J gave up 6 bases; unmatched junction bases: 10. The CDR3 is made up of 16 amino acids. Germline V CDR1 and CDR2: SGHNT, YYREEE (reference sequence).